These 23 T cell receptor beta chains share one sample of origin, sequenced in a study of regulatory T cells in long-lasting Graves disease. With iRepertoire HTBI primers and Arm-PCR of CDR3 regions, TCR beta libraries were built. TCRdb reprocessed the multiplex PCR reads via MiXCR and lists one record per CDR3 protein. This repertoire shows 440,000 or so distinct CDR3 sequences, approximately 16% found once; its top ten account for about 10%. The sample's time point: newly diagnosed GD, antithyroid drugs for less than 3 months. After RNA was extracted from PBMCs, the TCR library was made from it. A further study also used this sample, focusing on T cells in Graves' hyperthyroidism and ophthalmopathy.

Sequenced material: peripheral blood mononuclear cells (PBMCs), taken at new diagnosis, from a patient treated with antithyroid drugs. The source of these receptors is a woman aged 25 to 39 with Graves disease.

The V and J genes are TRBV5-1 and TRBJ2-1, with TRBD2 identical over 11 bases. CDR3 size: 14 residues. Looked up from germline, CDR1 is SGHRS and CDR2 is YFSETQ. After removal of 6 bases from V and 7 bases from J, the junction contained 6 bases not matched to a gene. The CDR3 is CASTLTSGINEQFF. CDR3 nucleotide sequence: TGCGCCAGCACGTTGACTAGCGGGATAAATGAGCAGTTCTTC.

The chain uses TRBV12-3 or TRBV12-4 and TRBJ1-5, with 9 bases matching TRBD1. V dropped 4 bases and J dropped 4; count of bases not matched to a gene: 8. The CDR3 runs 16 residues. CDR3: CASSSSAGQGNQPQHF. In DNA form, the CDR3 reads TGTGCCAGCAGTTCATCCGCGGGACAGGGTAATCAGCCCCAGCATTTT.

This clonotype was seen ten or more times. In nucleotides, the CDR3 is TGCAGCGTTGGGAAGGAGGGCTACACCTTC. Protein sequence: CSVGKEGYTF. The chain is built from TRBV29-1 and TRBJ1-2; D is ambiguous. The V end was cut by 4 bases, the J end by 8 bases, with 8 bases between. The CDR3 sequence is 10 residues long. The germline V gene has CDR1 SQVTM and CDR2 ANQGSEA.

This clonotype was detected only a few times. V and J are TRBV7-2 and TRBJ2-2; weak D call: TRBD2 (5 bases). V lost 4 bases and J 13 bases, leaving 19 bases between the germline ends. Germline V gene sequence: CDR1 SGHTA, CDR2 FQGNSA. The CDR3 length is 14 residues. CDR3 residues: CASSYRRNEGSLFF. For the CDR3, the DNA is TGTGCCAGCAGCTACCGACGGAACGAGGGTTCGCTGTTTTTT.

In its sample, this clonotype was seen many times. One end of the junction is discordant with germline, which a read error may explain. The chain carries TRBV4-2 and TRBJ2-5; D possibly matches TRBD1 or TRBD2 (5 bases each). In germline, CDR1 is LGHNA, CDR2 YNFKEQ. The CDR3 runs to 17 residues. CDR3 sequence reads: CGSSQPAGTLDQETQYF. In DNA, the CDR3 is TGTGGCAGCAGCCAGCCAGCCGGGACCCTTGACCAAGAGACCCAGTACTTC.

The chain joins TRBV5-1 to TRBJ2-5; the D is unclear. The CDR3 length is 14 residues. The germline V gene has CDR1 SGHRS and CDR2 YFSETQ. V gave up 0 bases and J gave up 5 bases, with 11 bases separating them. The CDR3 spells CASSLATGLETQYF. In DNA form, the CDR3 reads TGCGCCAGCAGCTTGGCCACGGGCTTGGAGACCCAGTACTTC.

Details on this clonotype: This may stem from a read error, because a much larger clone lies one nucleotide away. The rearrangement joins TRBV3-1 to TRBJ2-3; a possible D gene is TRBD1 (6 bases). This CDR3 comprises 15 residues. Germline-derived CDR1 and CDR2 are LGHDT and YNNKEL (reference sequence). Written as DNA, the CDR3 is TGTGCCAGCAGCCAAGGTTGGTCAGGGGAAGATACGCAGTGTTTT. The encoded protein is CASSQGWSGEDTQCF.

This clonotype was observed many times. CDR3 DNA sequence: TGTGCCAGCAGCTCTACCCGGGTGACAGGACGACTCCAAGAGACCCAGTACTTC. It codes for CASSSTRVTGRLQETQYF. This rearrangement joins TRBV7-9 to TRBJ2-5; D may be TRBD1 (6 bases). Germline lookup yields CDR1 SEHNR and CDR2 FQNEAQ (reference sequence). CDR3 length: 18 amino acids. The V end lost 4 bases, the J end lost 1 base, and 22 bases lay between the germline ends.

In this sample, this clonotype turned up many times. The genes are TRBV30 and TRBJ2-1; D gene unclear. The CDR3 loop spans 11 amino acids. CDR1 GTSNPN and CDR2 SVGIG come from the germline V gene (reference sequence). With 1 base removed from V and 4 bases from J, the gap between germline ends came to 2 bases. This CDR3 is CAWSAYNEQFF. The CDR3 region has the DNA TGTGCCTGGAGTGCGTACAATGAGCAGTTCTTC.

Ten or more counts support this clonotype. The chain has TRBV6-1 and TRBJ2-2; D might be TRBD2 (5 bases). CDR3 length: 14 residues. Germline assignment: CDR1 MNHNS and CDR2 SASEGT. The germline V and J ends were trimmed by 5 bases and 5 bases, with 12 bases remaining between them. CDR3 nucleotide sequence: TGTGCCAGCAGTCCCCGGGGTGAAACCGGGGAGCTGTTTTTT. Its translation is CASSPRGETGELFF.

At least ten counts were recorded for this clonotype. DNA of the CDR3: TGCGCCAGCAGCCCCGGGACAGGGGGTGACGAGCAGTACTTC. This codes for CASSPGTGGDEQYF. The chain employs TRBV5-1 and TRBJ2-7, with 11 bases fitting TRBD1. The ends lost 4 bases at V and 5 bases at J; junction bases unmatched: 5. Germline V gene data show CDR1 as SGHRS and CDR2 as YFSETQ. The CDR3 has 14 residues.

This clonotype was seen ten or more times. The chain links TRBV7-3 to TRBJ2-3; D is uncertain. Trimming pared 3 bases from V and 6 bases from J, leaving 7 bases between. Germline V gene lookup returns CDR1 SGHTA and CDR2 FQGTGA. The CDR3 length is 12 residues. The chain's CDR3 is CASSFEGDTQYF. The CDR3 DNA follows: TGTGCCAGCAGCTTTGAAGGGGATACGCAGTATTTT.

As regards this clonotype: Since a much larger clone is just one base distant, this may be a read error. The V and J genes are TRBV5-6 and TRBJ1-2; no definite D call. V was trimmed by 3 bases and J by 4 bases, leaving 16 bases between them. Germline V CDR1 and CDR2: SGHDT, YYEEEE. CDR3 length equals 15 residues. This CDR3 is CASSSVGKPSYGYTF. The DNA for the CDR3 is TGTGCCAGCAGCTCCGTGGGCAAGCCGAGCTATGGCTACACCTTC.

This clonotype was detected a few times. This chain connects TRBV7-2 to TRBJ2-7; TRBD2 agrees at 9 bases. After removal of 1 base from V and 1 base from J, the junction contained 11 bases not matched to a gene. CDR3 length: 18 amino acids. Germline loops: CDR1 SGHTA, CDR2 FQGNSA. The chain's CDR3 is CASSLVAGDRTWSYEQYF. The CDR3 coding sequence is TGTGCCAGCAGCTTAGTAGCGGGAGATAGGACATGGTCCTACGAGCAGTACTTC.

The gene calls are TRBV7-3 and TRBJ2-1; D ambiguous. The germline V gene has CDR1 SGHTA and CDR2 FQGTGA. This CDR3 is built from 15 residues. V dropped 0 bases and J dropped 7 bases, with 13 bases sitting between them. CDR3 in DNA: TGTGCCAGCAGCTTAACAGGGTTGGAGTCGAATGAGCAGTTCTTC. Its protein is CASSLTGLESNEQFF.

This clonotype showed up many times. This rearrangement joins TRBV14 to TRBJ2-3, with D unclear. The CDR3 totals 14 residues. V was shortened by 4 bases and J by 6 bases, with 14 bases between the two germline ends. Germline CDR1 reads SGHDN; CDR2 reads FVKESK. CDR3 in amino acids: CASSPKTRVDTQYF. In DNA, the CDR3 is TGTGCCAGCAGCCCCAAGACCCGGGTCGATACGCAGTATTTT.

The V and J genes are TRBV5-5 and TRBJ2-2, with a tentative D call TRBD1 (5 bases). The germline gives CDR1 SGHKS, CDR2 YYEKEE (reference sequence). V lost 3 bases to trimming and J lost 5 bases, with 14 bases between them. The CDR3 runs to 15 residues. For the CDR3, the DNA is TGTGCCAGCAGCTACATAGGGGTTCGGACCGGGGAGCTGTTTTTT. This translates into CASSYIGVRTGELFF.

This clonotype has ten or more counts. The chain employs TRBV6-2 or TRBV6-3 and TRBJ2-3, with TRBD1 identical over 7 bases. The V gene end was trimmed by 3 bases and the J gene end by 1 base; junction bases not matched to a gene: 4. This CDR3 comprises 15 residues. Germline CDR1 MNHEY, CDR2 SVGEGT. In DNA, the CDR3 is TGTGCCAGCAGTTATGATGACAGGGGCACAGATACGCAGTATTTT. Amino acid sequence: CASSYDDRGTDTQYF.

At least ten counts were recorded for this clonotype. J is TRBJ2-1 and V is TRBV20-1, with 9 bases identical to TRBD2. The CDR3 runs to 20 residues. Germline V lookup: CDR1 DFQATT, CDR2 SNEGSKA (reference sequence). Unmatched junction bases numbered 18, after V lost 3 bases and J lost 0 bases. CDR3 residues: CSASEEGASGAYYSYNEQFF. The CDR3 DNA follows: TGCAGTGCTAGTGAAGAAGGGGCTAGCGGGGCGTACTACTCCTACAATGAGCAGTTCTTC.

This clonotype was counted at least ten times. The chain has TRBV28 and TRBJ2-4; no reliable D call. CDR3 length equals 17 residues. Germline-derived CDR1 and CDR2 are MDHEN and SYDVKM. The V end lost 5 bases, the J end lost 0 bases, and 17 bases lay between the germline ends. CDR3 nucleotide sequence: TGTGCCAGCAGTGACGATGCCAGTGGAGTAGCCAAAAACATTCAGTACTTC. Protein product: CASSDDASGVAKNIQYF.

This clonotype was picked up many times. The chain combines TRBV28 with TRBJ2-1; D unclear. CDR1 MDHEN and CDR2 SYDVKM come from the germline V gene. V lost 1 base and J lost 5, with 15 bases in between. CDR3 size: 16 residues. For the CDR3, the DNA is TGTGCCAGCAGTTTATTGGAGAAGGCAAGGGACAATGAGCAGTTCTTC. Its translation is CASSLLEKARDNEQFF.

The DNA of the CDR3 is TGCAGTGCTAGCGGGAGGGCCGGGGAGCTGTTTTTT. Protein: CSASGRAGELFF. V is TRBV20-1 and J is TRBJ2-2, with 8 bases matching TRBD2. Germline-derived CDR1 and CDR2 are DFQATT and SNEGSKA (reference sequence). Unmatched junction bases numbered 0, after V lost 3 bases and J lost 6 bases. The CDR3 runs 12 residues.

The V and J genes are TRBV28 and TRBJ2-6; D gene ambiguous. Trimming took off 11 bases at V and 2 bases at J, with 10 bases between the two ends. CDR1 is MDHEN, CDR2 SYDVKM, per germline. The CDR3 extends over 13 amino acids. The CDR3 protein is CAGTGTGANVLTF. CDR3 nucleotides: TGTGCCGGCACGGGCACTGGGGCCAACGTCCTGACTTTC.